These 18 T cell receptor beta chains were all obtained from the same sample, sequenced in a study of T cells after yellow fever vaccination. In TCRdb, the 5' RACE reads were re-called with MiXCR into one record per CDR3 protein. The table has about 340,000 distinct CDR3 sequences, around 12% seen once; the top ten hold 3.2%. The sequenced sample was CD4+ T cells sorted from PBMCs, obtained 15 days after the yellow fever booster vaccination. Source of these receptors: a man between 18 and 29 years old who received the YFV17D yellow fever vaccine.

This clonotype was picked up a small number of times. The genes are TRBV6-2 or TRBV6-3 and TRBJ2-7; D might be TRBD1 (6 bases). Germline CDR1 is MNHEY and CDR2 is SVGEGT. CDR3 size: 14 residues. Between the trimmed V and J ends, which lost 4 bases and 5 bases, there was a span of 15 bases. In DNA, the CDR3 is TGTGCCAGCAGTTCCAAACAGGGTACCCACGAGCAGTACGTC. This sequence encodes CASSSKQGTHEQYV.

This clonotype has at least ten counts. The DNA for the CDR3 is TGCGCCAGCAGCCCGGGACGGACCAGCTCCTACGAGCAGTACGTC. It yields the protein CASSPGRTSSYEQYV. V is TRBV5-1 and J is TRBJ2-7; D possibly matches TRBD1 or TRBD2 (5 bases each). Looked up from germline, CDR1 is SGHRS and CDR2 is YFSETQ. The V end lost 4 bases, the J end lost 0 bases, and 14 bases lay between the germline ends. The CDR3 length is 15 residues.

This clonotype has just a few counts. The chain couples TRBV6-5 to TRBJ2-3; D is possibly TRBD2 (6 bases). CDR3 length equals 15 residues. Trimming shortened V by 2 bases and J by 2 bases, and 11 bases separated the two germline ends. Germline V lookup: CDR1 MNHEY, CDR2 SVGAGI. The CDR3 DNA sequence: TGTGCCAGCAGTTACAGGAGCGGGTACACAGATACGCAGTATTTT. Translation gives CASSYRSGYTDTQYF.

The chain is built from TRBV7-2 and TRBJ1-2, with 9 positions matching TRBD1. The CDR3 totals 13 residues. The ends lost 5 bases at V and 4 bases at J; junction bases unmatched: 2. CDR1 is SGHTA, CDR2 FQGNSA, per germline. The CDR3 protein is CASSMDRGYGYTF. The DNA of the CDR3 is TGTGCCAGCAGCATGGACAGGGGCTATGGCTACACCTTC.

The V gene is TRBV5-1, the J gene TRBJ2-3; D gene unclear. This CDR3 contains 16 residues. Trimming shortened V by 0 bases and J by 0 bases, and 11 bases separated the two germline ends. Germline V lookup: CDR1 SGHRS, CDR2 YFSETQ. CDR3 nucleotide sequence: TGCGCCAGCAGCTTGGCTACACCTTCTAGCACAGATACGCAGTATTTT. Translation: CASSLATPSSTDTQYF.

The rearrangement uses TRBV29-1 and TRBJ2-2, with D unresolved. V was trimmed by 6 bases and J by 6 bases, leaving 5 bases between them. The CDR3 is 10 residues long. Germline CDR1 and CDR2: SQVTM and ANQGSEA. CDR3 loop: CSVGSGELFF. The CDR3 DNA sequence: TGCAGCGTGGGATCCGGGGAGCTGTTTTTT.

The table lists this clonotype with a few counts. The CDR3: CSAQMAGNTIYF. CDR3 coding DNA: TGCAGTGCTCAAATGGCTGGAAACACCATATATTTT. The rearrangement links TRBV20-1 to TRBJ1-3; D uncertain. The V gene's germline CDR1 is DFQATT and CDR2 SNEGSKA (reference sequence). The V end lost 5 bases, the J end lost 2 bases, and 7 bases lay between the germline ends. The CDR3 is 12 residues long.

There are a few counts of this clonotype. The chain recombines TRBV29-1 with TRBJ2-2, with TRBD1 matching 7 bases. V trimming: 7 bases; J trimming: 4 bases; junction bases outside the gene matches: 9. Germline lookup yields CDR1 SQVTM and CDR2 ANQGSEA. The CDR3 consists of 14 residues. Here the CDR3 reads CSASRGPGTGELFF. The CDR3 region has the DNA TGCAGCGCCTCGAGGGGGCCCGGCACCGGGGAGCTGTTTTTT.

The DNA for the CDR3 is TGTGCCAGCAGCCAAACTAGCGGGGGCCCCTACGAGCAGTACTTC. This translates into CASSQTSGGPYEQYF. The chain is built from TRBV14 and TRBJ2-7; 11 bases map to TRBD2. The V segment lost 2 bases and the J segment 2 bases; nucleotides outside the gene matches: 2. Germline V gene sequence: CDR1 SGHDN, CDR2 FVKESK. The CDR3 runs to 15 residues. The whole variable domain, remainder taken from reference TRBV14 and TRBJ2-7, is EAGVTQFPSHSVIEKGQTVTLRCDPISGHDNLYWYRRVMGKEIKFLLHFVKESKQDESGMPNNRFLAERTGGTYSTLKVQPAELEDSGVYFCASSQTSGGPYEQYFGPGTRLTVT.

In its sample, this clonotype was seen a few times. The genes are TRBV9 and TRBJ2-3; possibly TRBD2 for D (6 bases). The V end was cut by 0 bases, the J end by 1 base, with 9 bases between. The CDR3 sequence is 15 residues long. Germline V gene sequence: CDR1 SGDLS, CDR2 YYNGEE. CDR3 nucleotide sequence: TGTGCCAGCAGCGTAGGACTAGTACGCACAGATACGCAGTATTTT. Translation gives CASSVGLVRTDTQYF.

The chain recombines TRBV7-9 with TRBJ1-1; D may be TRBD1 (6 bases). V lost 5 bases and J 7 bases, leaving 11 bases between the germline ends. The CDR3 is 12 amino acids. CDR1 and CDR2 from the germline V gene are SEHNR and FQNEAQ (reference sequence). The CDR3, as DNA: TGTGCCAGCAGCCTGCAGGGGATTGAAGCTTTCTTT. Its protein product is CASSLQGIEAFF. The full variable domain, in which reference TRBV7-9 and TRBJ1-1 provide the parts outside the CDR3, is DTGVSQNPRHKITKRGQNVTFRCDPISEHNRLYWYRQTLGQGPEFLTYFQNEAQLEKSRLLSDRFSAERPKGSFSTLEIQRTEQGDSAMYLCASSLQGIEAFFGQGTRLTVV.

The V and J genes are TRBV18 and TRBJ1-2; maybe TRBD1 (6 bases). CDR1 KGHSH and CDR2 LQKENI come from the germline V gene. V lost 2 bases and J 8 bases, leaving 15 bases between the germline ends. CDR3 size: 14 residues. The CDR3 is CASSPAGQGHGYTF. The CDR3 DNA reads as TGTGCCAGCTCACCAGCGGGGCAGGGGCACGGCTACACCTTC.

V is TRBV6-2 or TRBV6-3 and J is TRBJ1-5, with D unclear. Trimming removed 8 bases at V and 9 bases at J, with 11 bases between. This CDR3 has 11 amino acids. Germline CDR1 reads MNHEY; CDR2 reads SVGEGT. The CDR3, as DNA: TGTGCCAGCCGCCGGGGAGGGCCCCAGCATTTT. It specifies CASRRGGPQHF.

The chain links TRBV18 to TRBJ1-2; TRBD1 matches at 9 bases. The length of the CDR3 is 16 residues. Trimming cost V 4 bases and J 2 bases; bases outside gene matches: 8. Germline-derived CDR1 and CDR2 are KGHSH and LQKENI. Written as DNA, the CDR3 is TGTGCCAGCTCACAAACCGGGACAGGGCTCAACTATGGCTACACCTTC. Translated: CASSQTGTGLNYGYTF.

This clonotype occurred a few times. The rearrangement links TRBV5-5 to TRBJ2-3; maybe TRBD2 (5 bases). The CDR3 loop spans 17 amino acids. V was pared by 0 bases and J by 2 bases, with 16 bases between. The germline V gene encodes CDR1 SGHKS and CDR2 YYEKEE (reference sequence). The CDR3 spells CASSLVRSRGSTDTQYF. Written as DNA, the CDR3 is TGTGCCAGCAGCTTGGTGCGGTCTAGAGGGTCCACAGATACGCAGTATTTT.

The J gene is TRBJ1-4, the V gene TRBV5-1, with 10 bases fitting TRBD1. The V gene end was trimmed by 4 bases and the J gene end by 0 bases; junction bases not matched to a gene: 3. Germline V CDR1 and CDR2: SGHRS, YFSETQ. This CDR3 is 16 amino acids long. This CDR3 reads CASSMGQGTTNEKLFF. DNA for the CDR3: TGCGCCAGCAGCATGGGACAGGGGACAACTAATGAAAAACTGTTTTTT.

The CDR3 nucleotides read TGTGCCAGCAGCTTGGGCGAGGGGGGCTATGGCTACACCTTC. This translates into CASSLGEGGYGYTF. This chain connects TRBV5-6 to TRBJ1-2; possibly TRBD1 for D (6 bases). CDR1 is SGHDT, CDR2 YYEEEE, per germline. The V end lost 0 bases, the J end lost 4 bases, and 10 bases lay between the germline ends. The CDR3 consists of 14 residues.

V usage is TRBV4-3 and J usage is TRBJ1-5, with D possibly TRBD1 on 6 matching bases. Trimming left V 4 bases short and J 3 bases short, with 16 bases between. Germline V lookup: CDR1 LGHNA, CDR2 YSLEER. The CDR3 is 16 residues long. The DNA of the CDR3 is TGCGCCAGCAGCCGGGCTTTCGGACAGTTCAATCAGCCCCAGCATTTT. This gives the protein CASSRAFGQFNQPQHF.